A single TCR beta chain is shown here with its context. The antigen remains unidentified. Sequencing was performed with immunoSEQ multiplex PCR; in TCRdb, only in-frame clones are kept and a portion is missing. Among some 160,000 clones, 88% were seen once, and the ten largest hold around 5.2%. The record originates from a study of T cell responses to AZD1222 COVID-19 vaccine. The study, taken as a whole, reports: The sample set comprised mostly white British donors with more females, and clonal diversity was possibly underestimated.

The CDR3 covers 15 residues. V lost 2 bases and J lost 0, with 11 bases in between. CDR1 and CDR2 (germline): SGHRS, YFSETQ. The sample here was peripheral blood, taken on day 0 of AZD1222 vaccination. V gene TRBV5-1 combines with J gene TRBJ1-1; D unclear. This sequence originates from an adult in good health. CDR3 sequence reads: CASSLVQSMNTEAFF. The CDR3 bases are TGCGCCAGCAGCTTAGTACAGAGCATGAACACTGAAGCTTTCTTT.